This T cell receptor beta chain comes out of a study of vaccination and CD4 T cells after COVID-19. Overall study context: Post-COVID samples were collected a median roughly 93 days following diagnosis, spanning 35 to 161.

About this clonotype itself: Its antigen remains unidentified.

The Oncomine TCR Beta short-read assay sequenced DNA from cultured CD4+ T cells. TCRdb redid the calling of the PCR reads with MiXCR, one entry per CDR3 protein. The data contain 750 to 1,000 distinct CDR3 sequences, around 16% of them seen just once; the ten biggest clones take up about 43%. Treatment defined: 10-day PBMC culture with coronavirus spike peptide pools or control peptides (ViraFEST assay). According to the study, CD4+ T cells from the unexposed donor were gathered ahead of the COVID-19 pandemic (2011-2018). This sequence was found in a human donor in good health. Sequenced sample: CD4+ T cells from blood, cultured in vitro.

The CDR3, as DNA: TGTGCCAGCTCACCGGAGACAGGAACCGGGGAGCTGTTTTTT. This codes for CASSPETGTGELFF. V gene TRBV18 combines with J gene TRBJ2-2; a weak D match, TRBD1 (6 bases). The CDR3 sequence is 14 residues long. From germline, CDR1 is KGHSH and CDR2 LQKENI. V shed 3 bases and J shed 5 bases, with 10 bases lying between them.